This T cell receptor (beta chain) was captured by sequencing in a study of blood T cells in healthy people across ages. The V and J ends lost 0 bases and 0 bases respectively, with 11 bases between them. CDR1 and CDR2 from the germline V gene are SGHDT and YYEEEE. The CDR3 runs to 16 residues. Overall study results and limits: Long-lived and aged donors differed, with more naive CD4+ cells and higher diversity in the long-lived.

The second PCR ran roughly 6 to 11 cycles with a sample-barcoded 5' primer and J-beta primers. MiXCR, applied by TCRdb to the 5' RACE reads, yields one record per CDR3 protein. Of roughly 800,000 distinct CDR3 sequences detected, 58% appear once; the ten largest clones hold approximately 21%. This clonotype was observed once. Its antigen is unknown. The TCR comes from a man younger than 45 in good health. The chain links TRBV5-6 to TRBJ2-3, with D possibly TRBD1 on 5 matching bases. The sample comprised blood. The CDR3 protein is CASSLGWGASTDTQYF. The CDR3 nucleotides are TGTGCCAGCAGCTTGGGGTGGGGCGCTAGCACAGATACGCAGTATTTT.